This T cell receptor beta chain was recovered during a study of multiple sclerosis patients with progressive multifocal leukoencephalopathy. Indicated time point: time of PML onset. PML was diagnosed clinically and by MRI, then confirmed by JC virus DNA in cerebrospinal fluid. T3 blood samples were collected at the time of PML onset. This table comes from immunoSEQ multiplex PCR, and its TCRdb copy is limited to in-frame clones, with some not included. The sample has about 33,000 clones; about 90% are singletons. The CDR3 is 14 amino acids. Germline loops: CDR1 MNHEY, CDR2 SVGAGI. Trimming removed 11 bases from V and 5 bases from J; junction bases left unmatched: 12. For this clone: Antigen specificity is unknown.

Overall study findings and caveats: Most PML patients had lower entropy, suggesting less diverse TRB repertoires. TRBV and TRBJ usage showed no common pattern when PML developed.

The chain is built from TRBV6-5 and TRBJ2-1, with 7 bases matching TRBD2. Sequences were derived from PBMCs, sampled from a patient treated with natalizumab. This TCR came from a human donor with progressive multifocal leukoencephalopathy. CDR3 amino acids: CAVLLGGDHNEQFF. The CDR3 DNA sequence: TGTGCCGTCTTGCTGGGAGGGGATCACAATGAGCAGTTCTTC.